This T cell receptor (beta chain) was identified in a study of blood T cell repertoires in COVID-19 (TCRdb year 2020). Notes on the research overall: The collaborator samples originated in the United States, Italy and Spain and spanned the acute and convalescent phases of COVID-19. The material from the prospective study consisted of cDNA or gDNA derived from T cells, B-cell-depleted T cells, or PBMCs. Subjects who had been exposed to COVID-19, were actively infected with it, or had recovered from it provided the deeply sampled blood TCRbeta repertoires that made up the dataset. The repertoires were released in a freely available public database meant as a resource for research on the immune response to SARS-CoV-2. The samples were drawn from two sources: the first 160 participants of the ongoing ImmuneRACE study, and 1,000 to 1,500 subjects contributed by 6 global collaborators. Sample metadata almost always included a de-identified subject ID, COVID-19 status, age in years and sex. HLA class I and class II types, where available, came from metadata supplied by the sample provider rather than from assay-based typing.

Points the paper makes about the study in general: The quantity of clinical and demographic metadata differed by source and by participant and was supplied without curation.

TCRbeta CDR3 regions were amplified from genomic DNA by means of the immunoSEQ Assay, a bias-controlled multiplex PCR. The study's processing was this. Nucleated cell counts per sample were estimated from amplification of reference gene primers within the assay. To quantify the absolute abundance of each unique TCRbeta CDR3 rearrangement, sequence reads were collapsed and filtered. For each sample, productive Simpson clonality was calculated as the square root of Simpson's diversity index over productive rearrangements. This is the immuneACCESS table as TCRdb keeps it, with only in-frame sequences that have V and J called. A part of the clones is gone; compared with another copy, unresolved V genes explain less than half, and the rest is unexplained. For V, J and clone size, that table is used; D and trimming come from the DNA. A total of under 200,000 clones appear in this sample, less than 90% of them only once. The biggest ten clones account for approximately 2.3% of the sample.

Whole blood was collected in K2EDTA tubes by collaborating institutions according to the institutions' own protocols. Collaborator samples were shipped for TCRbeta analysis as frozen whole blood, isolated PBMCs, or DNA extracted from either sample type. On this clone: Its antigen has not been determined. Within one base of it there is no much larger clone, and no base qualities were kept.

Based on the germline V gene, the CDR1 and CDR2 sequences are KGHSH and LQKENI. Trimming takes 4 bases from V and 2 bases from J, and the germline ends sit 20 bases apart. Including cysteine and phenylalanine, the CDR3 has 17 amino acids. Kept here is only the CDR3 DNA, which spans 51 bases and is read in frame from base 1. The specimen sequenced was peripheral blood. The rearrangement joined TRBV18 to TRBJ1-1, with TRBD1 as a weak D call on 5 bases. The receptor comes from a man aged 65-85 years with active or convalescent COVID-19. The DNA is TGTGCCAGCTCACTGCCCACCGGCCAGGGCTCAAACACTGAAGCTTTCTTT. This is translated as CASSLPTGQGSNTEAFF.